A single sample gave rise to the 16 T cell receptor beta chains below, sequenced in a study of T cell changes during pregnancy in multiple sclerosis. Sequenced by immunoSEQ multiplex PCR; TCRdb stores in-frame clones only, minus some. This repertoire shows tens of thousands of clones, under 95% found once; its top ten account for roughly 5%. Here the sequenced sample was CD8+ T cells from peripheral blood mononuclear cells, taken before pregnancy. Receptors were obtained from a female donor with multiple sclerosis, enrolled in a pregnancy study.

This chain joins TRBV5-4 and TRBJ2-1, with 9 nucleotides matching TRBD1. V trimming: 4 bases; J trimming: 2 bases; junction bases outside the gene matches: 4. Germline-derived CDR1 and CDR2 are SGHNT and YYREEE (reference sequence). The CDR3 consists of 15 residues. This chain's CDR3 is CASSPGTGTYNEQFF. In DNA form, the CDR3 reads TGTGCCAGCAGCCCCGGGACAGGGACCTACAATGAGCAGTTCTTC.

The chain carries TRBV7-9 and TRBJ2-5; 8 bases map to TRBD2. The CDR3 consists of 16 residues. CDR1 is SEHNR and CDR2 is FQNEAQ in the germline V gene (reference sequence). J was trimmed by 0 bases and V by 4 bases; bases with no gene match: 7. CDR3 sequence (DNA): TGTGCCAGCAGCTCCGAGACTAGCGACCACCAAGAGACCCAGTACTTC. Encoded protein: CASSSETSDHQETQYF.

The rearrangement joins TRBV19 to TRBJ1-1; 9 nucleotides match TRBD1. This CDR3 has 14 amino acids. CDR1 and CDR2 (germline): LNHDA, SQIVND (reference sequence). Germline trimming cut 7 bases from V and 2 bases from J; bases unmatched to any gene: 5. CDR3 sequence: CASTWGQGNTEAFF. The DNA for the CDR3 is TGTGCCAGTACCTGGGGACAGGGCAACACTGAAGCTTTCTTT.

The chain employs TRBV7-2 and TRBJ1-5, with D possibly TRBD1 on 6 matching bases. In germline, CDR1 is SGHTA, CDR2 FQGNSA. The CDR3 is 17 residues long. V lost 5 bases and J lost 10, with 27 bases in between. The CDR3 spells CASSHGFGAVEGDPQHF. DNA for the CDR3: TGTGCCAGCAGCCACGGTTTCGGGGCGGTCGAGGGGGATCCCCAGCATTTT. The complete variable domain, with remaining parts taken from reference TRBV7-2 and TRBJ1-5, reads GAGVSQSPSNKVTEKGKDVELRCDPISGHTALYWYRQSLGQGLEFLIYFQGNSAPDKSGLPSDRFSAERTGGSVSTLTIQRTQQEDSAVYLCASSHGFGAVEGDPQHFGDGTRLSIL.

The chain employs TRBV5-1 and TRBJ2-5; D is perhaps TRBD1 (5 bases). Between the trimmed V and J ends, which lost 0 bases and 4 bases, there was a span of 19 bases. The CDR3 totals 17 residues. Germline CDR1 is SGHRS and CDR2 is YFSETQ. The CDR3 sequence is CASSLAVGRQGRETQYF. The CDR3 DNA follows: TGCGCCAGCAGCTTGGCCGTGGGTCGGCAGGGAAGAGAGACCCAGTACTTC.

As concerns this clone: Other DNA sequences in this specimen translate into the identical CDR3. This chain joins TRBV5-6 and TRBJ2-7; D is unresolved. V lost 0 bases to trimming and J lost 0 bases, with 4 bases between them. The germline V gene encodes CDR1 SGHDT and CDR2 YYEEEE. The CDR3 consists of 13 residues. The DNA of the CDR3 is TGTGCCAGCAGCTTGGGCGCCTCCTACGAGCAGTACTTC. This sequence encodes CASSLGASYEQYF.

The chain joins TRBV5-1 to TRBJ1-2; the D gene is possibly TRBD1 (6 bases). Trimming cost V 3 bases and J 1 base, with 19 bases left between them. The CDR3 has 17 amino acids. The germline CDR1 and CDR2 sequences are SGHRS and YFSETQ. The CDR3 sequence: CASSWAGGQGINYGYTF. CDR3 coding DNA: TGCGCCAGCAGCTGGGCGGGTGGCCAGGGGATTAACTATGGCTACACCTTC.

This sequence joins TRBV11-3 and TRBJ2-2; TRBD2 might be the D (5 bases). The CDR3 is 18 residues long. Trimming left V 5 bases short and J 1 base short, with 20 bases between. CDR1 is SGHNT and CDR2 is YENEEA in the germline V gene. This CDR3 is CASSPAPTTGWNTGELFF. Here the CDR3 DNA reads TGTGCCAGCAGCCCGGCCCCTACGACGGGGTGGAACACCGGGGAGCTGTTTTTT.

J is TRBJ2-1 and V is TRBV5-6, with 7 positions matching TRBD2. J gave up 5 bases and V 3 bases, and 5 bases lay outside the gene matches. The CDR3 length is 14 residues. Per germline, CDR1 SGHDT and CDR2 YYEEEE. CDR3 amino acids: CASSYRDYDNEQFF. CDR3 DNA sequence: TGTGCCAGCAGCTATCGGGACTACGACAATGAGCAGTTCTTC. The full variable domain, in which reference TRBV5-6 and TRBJ2-1 provide the parts outside the CDR3, is DAGVTQSPTHLIKTRGQQVTLRCSPKSGHDTVSWYQQALGQGPQFIFQYYEEEERQRGNFPDRFSGHQFPNYSSELNVNALLLGDSALYLCASSYRDYDNEQFFGPGTRLTVL.

The chain employs TRBV6-9 and TRBJ1-2; D possibly corresponds to TRBD1 (5 bases). V was clipped by 4 bases and J by 6 bases, with 15 bases between them. Germline V gene data show CDR1 as MNHGY and CDR2 as SVAAGI. The CDR3 consists of 14 residues. CDR3 in amino acids: CASSSTGGRNGYTF. CDR3 nucleotides: TGTGCCAGCAGTTCGACCGGGGGTAGAAATGGCTACACCTTC.

The chain carries TRBV27 and TRBJ2-3; 11 positions agree with TRBD1. CDR3 size: 14 residues. V shed 10 bases and J 4 bases; nucleotides not matched to a gene: 7. Germline V gene data show CDR1 as MNHEY and CDR2 as SMNVEV (reference sequence). CDR3 DNA: TGTGCCACCGCCACGGACAGGGGGCCAGATACGCAGTATTTT. The encoded protein is CATATDRGPDTQYF.

This clone was counted once. V usage is TRBV6-5 and J usage is TRBJ2-3; D is uncertain. The V end was cut by 4 bases, the J end by 1 base, with 15 bases between. The CDR3 has 16 residues. Germline values: CDR1 MNHEY, CDR2 SVGAGI. In DNA, the CDR3 is TGTGCCAGCAGTTCGTTGGGCGAATTGGGCACAGATACGCAGTATTTT. It yields the protein CASSSLGELGTDTQYF.

The V call is TRBV5-4, the J call TRBJ2-3; TRBD1 aligns across 8 bases. Germline lookup yields CDR1 SGHNT and CDR2 YYREEE (reference sequence). V gave up 0 bases and J gave up 6 bases; unmatched junction bases: 12. The CDR3 has 17 residues. Here the CDR3 reads CASSLGQGTVDTDTQYF. The DNA of the CDR3 is TGTGCCAGCAGCTTGGGACAGGGGACGGTCGACACCGATACGCAGTATTTT.

The rearrangement uses TRBV5-4 and TRBJ2-1, with a possible D match to TRBD2 (5 bases). The CDR3 runs to 14 residues. The germline gives CDR1 SGHNT, CDR2 YYREEE (reference sequence). With 1 base removed from V and 8 bases from J, the gap between germline ends came to 13 bases. The CDR3 DNA reads as TGTGCCAGCAGCTTGTCAATCGGGGTCGATGAGCAGTTCTTC. Residues: CASSLSIGVDEQFF.

The V gene is TRBV11-3, the J gene TRBJ2-7, with a tentative D call TRBD2 (6 bases). This CDR3 spans 17 amino acids. V lost 6 bases, J lost 2 bases, and 23 bases lay in between. Germline values: CDR1 SGHNT, CDR2 YENEEA. CDR3 sequence (DNA): TGTGCCAGCAGGAAACGGGACGGAGGGAATTCGACCTACGAGCAGTACTTC. This gives the protein CASRKRDGGNSTYEQYF.

The chain uses TRBV29-1 and TRBJ2-2; no reliable D call. V was trimmed by 4 bases and J by 5 bases, leaving 8 bases between them. This CDR3 contains 12 residues. Germline CDR1 reads SQVTM; CDR2 reads ANQGSEA. DNA for the CDR3: TGCAGCGTTGTCATAGCTACCGGGGAGCTGTTTTTT. The encoded protein is CSVVIATGELFF.